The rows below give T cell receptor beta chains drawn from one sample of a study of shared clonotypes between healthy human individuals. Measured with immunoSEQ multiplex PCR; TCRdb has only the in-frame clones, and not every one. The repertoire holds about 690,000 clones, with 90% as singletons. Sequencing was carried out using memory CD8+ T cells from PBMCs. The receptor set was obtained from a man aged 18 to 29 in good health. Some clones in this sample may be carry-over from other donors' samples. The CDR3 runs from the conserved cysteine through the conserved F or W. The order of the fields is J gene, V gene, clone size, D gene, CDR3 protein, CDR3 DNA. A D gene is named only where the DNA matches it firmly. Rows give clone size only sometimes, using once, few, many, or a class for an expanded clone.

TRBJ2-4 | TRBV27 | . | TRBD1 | CASSSYRGAKNIQYF | TGTGCCAGCAGTTCCTACAGGGGAGCCAAAAACATTCAGTACTTC
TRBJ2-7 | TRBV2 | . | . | CASSLTESSYEQYF | TGTGCCAGCAGCCTGACAGAAAGCTCCTACGAGCAGTACTTC
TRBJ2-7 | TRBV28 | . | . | CASRRRGIHEQYF | TGTGCCAGCAGACGCAGGGGTATCCACGAGCAGTACTTC
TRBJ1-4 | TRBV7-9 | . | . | CASSSTRTAKNEKLFF | TGTGCCAGCAGCTCGACCAGGACAGCTAAAAATGAAAAACTGTTTTTT
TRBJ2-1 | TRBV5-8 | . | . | CASSRTVAIYEFF | TGTGCCAGCAGCCGTACCGTGGCTATATATGAGTTCTTC
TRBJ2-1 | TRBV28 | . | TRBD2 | CASSTLAAGVGLEQFF | TGTGCCAGCAGTACGTTGGCAGCGGGAGTCGGCCTTGAGCAGTTCTTC
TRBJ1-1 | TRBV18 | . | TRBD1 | CASSPTGQGSTEAFF | TGTGCCAGCTCACCCACGGGACAGGGCTCCACTGAAGCTTTCTTT
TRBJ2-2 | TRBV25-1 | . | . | CANTFTGELFF | TGTGCCAACACCTTCACCGGGGAGCTGTTTTTT
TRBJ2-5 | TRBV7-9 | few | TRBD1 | CASSLRQGARETQYF | TGTGCCAGCAGCTTACGACAGGGAGCCCGAGAGACCCAGTACTTC
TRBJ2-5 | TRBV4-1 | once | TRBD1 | CASSQEGTGSLQETQYF | TGCGCCAGCAGCCAAGAGGGGACAGGGTCCCTGCAAGAGACCCAGTACTTC
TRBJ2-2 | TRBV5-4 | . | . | CASSFGAGELFF | .
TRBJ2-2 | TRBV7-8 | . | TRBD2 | CASSLGWAGVSAGELFF | TGTGCCAGCAGCTTAGGATGGGCGGGGGTATCCGCCGGGGAGCTGTTTTTT
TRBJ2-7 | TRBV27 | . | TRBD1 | CASSLGTVYEQYF | TGTGCCAGCAGTCTCGGGACAGTATACGAGCAGTACTTC
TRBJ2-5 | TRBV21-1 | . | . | CASSPPHLAGEGETQYF | TGTGCCAGCAGCCCCCCCCACCTAGCGGGAGAGGGAGAGACCCAGTACTTC
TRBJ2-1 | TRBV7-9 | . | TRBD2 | CASSSGGRGSYNEQFF | TGTGCCAGCAGCTCCGGCGGGAGAGGCTCCTACAATGAGCAGTTCTTC
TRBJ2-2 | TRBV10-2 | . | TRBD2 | CASRGTSWFGELFF | TGCGCCAGTAGAGGGACTAGCTGGTTCGGGGAGCTGTTTTTT
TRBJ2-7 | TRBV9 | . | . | CASSPPSYEQYF | TGTGCCAGCAGCCCGCCGTCCTACGAGCAGTACTTC
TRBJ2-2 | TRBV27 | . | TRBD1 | CASSLTGGYTGELFF | TGTGCCAGCAGTTTAACAGGGGGTTACACCGGGGAGCTGTTTTTT
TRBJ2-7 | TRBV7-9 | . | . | CASSLSFEQYF | TGTGCCAGCAGCTTGAGCTTCGAGCAGTACTTC
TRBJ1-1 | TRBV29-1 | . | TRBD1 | CSDLDRVNTEAFF | TGCAGCGACTTGGACAGGGTTAACACTGAAGCTTTCTTT
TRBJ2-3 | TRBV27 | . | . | CASSAIQGKPDTQYF | TGTGCCAGCAGTGCTATACAGGGAAAACCTGATACGCAGTATTTT
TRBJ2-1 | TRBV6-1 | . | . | CASSEAVNEQFF | TGTGCCAGCAGTGAAGCAGTTAATGAGCAGTTCTTC
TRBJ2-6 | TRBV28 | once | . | CASSWPPGRGNSSGANVLTF | TGTGCCAGCAGTTGGCCCCCAGGCCGGGGCAACTCCTCTGGGGCCAACGTCCTGACTTTC
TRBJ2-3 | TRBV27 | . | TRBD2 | CASKELAGGPDTQYF | TGTGCCAGCAAAGAACTAGCGGGAGGACCAGATACGCAGTATTTT
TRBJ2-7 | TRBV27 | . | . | CASSSGRDGSSYEQYF | TGTGCCAGCAGTTCCGGCCGGGACGGAAGCTCCTACGAGCAGTACTTC
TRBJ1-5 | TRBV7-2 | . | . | CASSLAAQGGQPQHF | TGTGCCAGCAGCTTAGCGGCCCAGGGAGGGCAGCCCCAGCATTTT
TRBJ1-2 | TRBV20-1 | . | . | CSAPKDYGYTF | TGCAGTGCTCCAAAGGACTATGGCTACACCTTC
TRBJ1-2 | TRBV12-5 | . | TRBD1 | CASGPTTGPPGYTF | TGTGCTAGTGGTCCCACGACAGGGCCCCCGGGCTACACCTTC
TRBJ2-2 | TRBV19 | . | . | CASSISGANTGELFF | TGTGCCAGTAGTATTTCGGGGGCCAACACCGGGGAGCTGTTTTTT
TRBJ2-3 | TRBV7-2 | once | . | CASSLQGSPDTQYF | TGTGCCAGCAGCTTACAAGGAAGCCCAGATACGCAGTATTTT
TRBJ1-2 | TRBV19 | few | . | CASSIRADYTF | TGTGCCAGTAGTATTCGCGCTGACTACACCTTC
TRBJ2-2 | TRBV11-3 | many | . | CASSLGPFNTGELFF | TGTGCCAGCAGCTTAGGTCCCTTCAACACCGGGGAGCTGTTTTTT
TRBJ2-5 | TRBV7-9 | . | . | CASSSLGGETQYF | TGTGCCAGCAGCTCCCTCGGGGGAGAGACCCAGTACTTC
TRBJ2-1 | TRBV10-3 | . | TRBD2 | CAISDITSGVSEQFF | TGTGCCATCAGTGACATTACTAGCGGAGTTAGTGAGCAGTTCTTC
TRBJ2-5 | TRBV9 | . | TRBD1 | CASSPRTGQETQYF | TGTGCCAGCAGCCCTAGGACAGGTCAAGAGACCCAGTACTTC
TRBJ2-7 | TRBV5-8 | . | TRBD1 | CASSFGTGGYEQYF | TGTGCCAGCAGCTTCGGGACAGGGGGCTACGAGCAGTACTTC
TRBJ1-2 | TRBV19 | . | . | CASSIIGDGDNYGYTF | TGTGCCAGTAGTATAATAGGGGACGGAGATAACTATGGCTACACCTTC
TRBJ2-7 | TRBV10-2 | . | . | CATTDGSYEQYF | TGCGCCACCACGGACGGAAGTTACGAGCAGTACTTC
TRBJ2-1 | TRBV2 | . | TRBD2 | CASSGSGRGAYNEQFF | TGTGCCAGCAGTGGGAGCGGGAGAGGGGCCTACAATGAGCAGTTCTTC
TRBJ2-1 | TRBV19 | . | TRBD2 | CASRATSGRLSNNEQFF | TGTGCCAGTAGGGCGACTAGCGGGAGATTGTCGAACAATGAGCAGTTCTTC
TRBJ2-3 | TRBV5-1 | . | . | CASSPRYDGDTQYF | TGCGCCAGCAGCCCGAGGTACGATGGAGATACGCAGTATTTT
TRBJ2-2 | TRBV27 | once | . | CASRWGQNTGELFF | TGTGCCAGCCGGTGGGGACAAAACACCGGGGAGCTGTTTTTT
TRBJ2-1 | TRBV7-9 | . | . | CASRTGLFNEQFF | TGTGCCAGCAGGACGGGGCTATTCAATGAGCAGTTCTTC
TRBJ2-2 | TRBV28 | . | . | CASSLGGRVQPGTGELFF | TGTGCCAGCAGTTTAGGTGGTAGGGTGCAACCGGGCACCGGGGAGCTGTTTTTT
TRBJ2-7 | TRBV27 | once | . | CASSLLARSHSYEQYF | TGTGCCAGCAGTTTATTGGCCAGGTCCCACTCCTACGAGCAGTACTTC
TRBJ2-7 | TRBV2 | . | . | CASSSTGHRPYEQYF | TGTGCCAGCAGTTCCACAGGCCACCGCCCCTACGAGCAGTACTTC
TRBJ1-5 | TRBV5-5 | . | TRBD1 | CASSELDRGRLRPQHF | TGTGCCAGCAGCGAACTGGACAGGGGCCGCCTAAGGCCCCAGCATTTT
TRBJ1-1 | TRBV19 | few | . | CASSLGINTEAFF | TGTGCCAGTAGTTTGGGGATAAACACTGAAGCTTTCTTT
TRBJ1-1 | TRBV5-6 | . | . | CASSLGGSNTEAFF | TGTGCCAGCAGCTTGGGGGGCTCGAACACTGAAGCTTTCTTT
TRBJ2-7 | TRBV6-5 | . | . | CASSWFRGRSSYEQYF | TGTGCCAGCAGTTGGTTCCGGGGGCGCTCCTCCTACGAGCAGTACTTC
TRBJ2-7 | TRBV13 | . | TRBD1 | CASSPDRVDEQYF | TGTGCCAGCAGCCCGGACAGGGTCGACGAGCAGTACTTC
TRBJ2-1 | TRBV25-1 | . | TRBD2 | CASGTSGRFDEQFF | TGTGCCAGCGGGACTAGCGGGAGGTTCGATGAGCAGTTCTTC
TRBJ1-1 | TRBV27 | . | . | CASSLGAGQGSTEAFF | TGTGCCAGCAGTTTAGGGGCGGGGCAGGGGAGTACTGAAGCTTTCTTT
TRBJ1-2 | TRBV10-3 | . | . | CAIRVGQVVTGNYGYTF | TGTGCCATCAGAGTGGGTCAAGTGGTTACAGGCAACTATGGCTACACCTTC
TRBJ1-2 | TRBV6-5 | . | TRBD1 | CASSWTGNYGYTF | TGTGCCAGCAGTTGGACAGGGAACTATGGCTACACCTTC
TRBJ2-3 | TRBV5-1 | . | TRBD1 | CASSSGTASTDTQYF | TGCGCCAGCAGCTCAGGGACAGCTAGCACAGATACGCAGTATTTT